These 17 T cell receptor beta chains were all obtained from the same sample, sequenced in a study of T cells in narcolepsy. Sequencing used immunoSEQ multiplex PCR; TCRdb keeps in-frame clones, though not all of them. The sample carries roughly 20,000 clones, approximately 90% recorded once. Specimen: memory (CD45RA-) CD4+ T cells from blood. The receptor set was obtained from a human donor in good health.

The genes are TRBV5-6 and TRBJ2-5, with D unclear. In germline, CDR1 is SGHDT, CDR2 YYEEEE. There are 12 residues in the CDR3. V was shortened by 4 bases and J by 5 bases, with 9 bases between the two germline ends. CDR3 sequence reads: CASSIRRETQYF. The CDR3 DNA is TGTGCCAGCAGCATCAGAAGGGAGACCCAGTACTTC.

This chain joins TRBV29-1 and TRBJ2-1; 7 bases match TRBD1. Germline loops: CDR1 SQVTM, CDR2 ANQGSEA. V shed 4 bases, J shed 7 bases, and the junction held 4 bases outside the gene matches. The length of the CDR3 is 12 residues. The CDR3 loop is CSVVKGANEQFF. CDR3 sequence (DNA): TGCAGCGTTGTAAAGGGGGCGAATGAGCAGTTCTTC.

The V and J genes are TRBV29-1 and TRBJ2-1; D could derive from TRBD1 or TRBD2 (5 bases each). Germline CDR1 SQVTM, CDR2 ANQGSEA. CDR3 length: 14 amino acids. The V gene lost 6 bases and the J gene lost 0 bases, with 12 bases spanning the gap. In nucleotides, the CDR3 is TGCAGCGTCCGATCAGGGAGCTCCTACAATGAGCAGTTCTTC. This translates into CSVRSGSSYNEQFF.

The genes are TRBV19 and TRBJ1-2, with unresolved D. CDR3 length: 14 residues. Trimming removed 5 bases at V and 9 bases at J, with 19 bases between. Per the germline V gene, CDR1 is LNHDA and CDR2 is SQIVND (reference sequence). The CDR3 nucleotides are TGTGCCAGTAGTCTATGGACGGGAGTGAGGAGCTACACCTTC. Its protein product is CASSLWTGVRSYTF. Looking up the rest from reference TRBV19 and TRBJ1-2 gives the full variable domain: DGGITQSPKYLFRKEGQNVTLSCEQNLNHDAMYWYRQDPGQGLRLIYYSQIVNDFQKGDIAEGYSVSREKKESFPLTVTSAQKNPTAFYLCASSLWTGVRSYTFGSGTRLTVV.

The chain is built from TRBV18 and TRBJ1-1; 8 nucleotides match TRBD1. The germline CDR1 and CDR2 sequences are KGHSH and LQKENI. Unmatched junction bases numbered 7, after V lost 3 bases and J lost 1 base. The CDR3 has 16 residues. The CDR3, as DNA: TGTGCCAGCTCACCGACAGGGACAGGAGGGAACACTGAAGCTTTCTTT. As protein: CASSPTGTGGNTEAFF.

The V gene is TRBV11-2, the J gene TRBJ1-4, with D possibly being TRBD1 (5 bases). The germline V gene encodes CDR1 SGHAT and CDR2 FQNNGV. Trimming shortened V by 2 bases and J by 1 base, and 8 bases separated the two germline ends. This CDR3 is built from 15 residues. The DNA for the CDR3 is TGTGCCAGCAGCTTAATTCAGGGAACTAATGAAAAACTGTTTTTT. It is translated as CASSLIQGTNEKLFF.

The chain employs TRBV5-1 and TRBJ2-3; D is unclear. Germline V lookup: CDR1 SGHRS, CDR2 YFSETQ. The CDR3 is 17 residues long. V lost 0 bases and J lost 2, with 16 bases in between. This CDR3 reads CASSLGNLGSSTDTQYF. CDR3 nucleotide sequence: TGCGCCAGCAGCTTGGGGAATCTGGGCAGCTCCACAGATACGCAGTATTTT.

The genes are TRBV6-5 and TRBJ1-6, with D possibly matching TRBD1 (5 bases). Trimming shortened V by 8 bases and J by 0 bases, and 11 bases separated the two germline ends. The V gene's germline CDR1 is MNHEY and CDR2 SVGAGI. This CDR3 has 15 amino acids. CDR3 amino acids: CASGGGSSYNSPLHF. The CDR3, as DNA: TGTGCCAGCGGGGGGGGAAGCTCCTATAATTCACCCCTCCACTTT.

The chain joins TRBV10-3 to TRBJ2-7; TRBD2 agrees at 10 bases. The J segment lost 5 bases and the V segment lost 10 bases, leaving 14 bases of the junction unmatched. The CDR3 consists of 15 residues. Germline lookup yields CDR1 ENHRY and CDR2 SYGVKD. CDR3 DNA sequence: TGTGCCACCAATAATTCTAGCGGGGGAAGGCACGAGCAGTACTTC. This sequence encodes CATNNSSGGRHEQYF.

This chain connects TRBV5-1 to TRBJ2-5, with 8 nucleotides matching TRBD1. CDR1 is SGHRS and CDR2 is YFSETQ in the germline V gene. Trimming cost V 4 bases and J 1 base; bases outside gene matches: 0. The CDR3 extends over 13 amino acids. CDR3 in amino acids: CASSQGAQETQYF. The CDR3 DNA sequence: TGCGCCAGCAGCCAGGGGGCCCAAGAGACCCAGTACTTC.

The V and J genes are TRBV5-4 and TRBJ1-2; D not resolved. Germline CDR1 and CDR2: SGHNT and YYREEE (reference sequence). The length of the CDR3 is 12 residues. Trimming left V 4 bases short and J 6 bases short, with 10 bases between. As DNA, the CDR3 is TGTGCCAGCAGCCCTCACAACGATGGCTACACCTTC. It yields the protein CASSPHNDGYTF.

In regard to this clone: The DNA is omitted, as the CDR3 cannot be located on it reliably, and the CDR3 follows TCRdb's listing. The chain employs TRBV7-9 and TRBJ2-7. Germline lookup yields CDR1 SEHNR and CDR2 FQNEAQ (reference sequence). The CDR3 is 13 residues long, ends included. The CDR3 reads CASSASVGGGTLF.

The chain combines TRBV7-8 with TRBJ2-1, with TRBD2 as a possible D gene (6 bases). Looked up from germline, CDR1 is SGHVS and CDR2 is FQNEAQ. The V and J ends lost 5 bases and 6 bases respectively, with 14 bases between them. This CDR3 contains 14 residues. The DNA for the CDR3 is TGTGCCAGCAGCCGGGACTTTGCGGGCAATGAGCAGTTCTTC. Translating gives CASSRDFAGNEQFF.

The chain's CDR3 is CASSLLMNTEAFF. As DNA, the CDR3 is TGTGCCAGCAGTTTGTTGATGAACACTGAAGCTTTCTTT. This chain joins TRBV28 and TRBJ1-1; D unclear. The CDR3 is 13 amino acids. Between the trimmed V and J ends, which lost 3 bases and 0 bases, there was a span of 5 bases. Germline assignment: CDR1 MDHEN and CDR2 SYDVKM.

The V call is TRBV6-6, the J call TRBJ1-1; D not certain. The CDR3 is 15 amino acids. CDR1 MNHNY and CDR2 SVGAGI come from the germline V gene (reference sequence). V lost 6 bases and J lost 0, with 14 bases in between. CDR3 sequence (DNA): TGTGCCAGCAGGCCAAGGAGGGCAATGAACACTGAAGCTTTCTTT. As protein: CASRPRRAMNTEAFF.

A single count supports this clone. The V call is TRBV30, the J call TRBJ1-6; D is ambiguous. The CDR3 length is 13 residues. V shed 0 bases and J shed 7 bases, with 7 bases lying between them. Germline V gene lookup returns CDR1 GTSNPN and CDR2 SVGIG (reference sequence). Here the CDR3 DNA reads TGTGCCTGGAGTGTGAAACAGAATTCACCCCTCCACTTT. The encoded protein is CAWSVKQNSPLHF.

This clone appeared a single time. CDR3 amino acids: CASSGGLGQETQYF. CDR3 in DNA: TGTGCCAGCAGCGGCGGACTAGGTCAAGAGACCCAGTACTTC. The V gene is TRBV9, the J gene TRBJ2-5; 7 bases agree with TRBD2. There are 14 residues in the CDR3. From germline, CDR1 is SGDLS and CDR2 YYNGEE. Trimming took 3 bases from V and 2 from J; bases not matched to a gene: 4.